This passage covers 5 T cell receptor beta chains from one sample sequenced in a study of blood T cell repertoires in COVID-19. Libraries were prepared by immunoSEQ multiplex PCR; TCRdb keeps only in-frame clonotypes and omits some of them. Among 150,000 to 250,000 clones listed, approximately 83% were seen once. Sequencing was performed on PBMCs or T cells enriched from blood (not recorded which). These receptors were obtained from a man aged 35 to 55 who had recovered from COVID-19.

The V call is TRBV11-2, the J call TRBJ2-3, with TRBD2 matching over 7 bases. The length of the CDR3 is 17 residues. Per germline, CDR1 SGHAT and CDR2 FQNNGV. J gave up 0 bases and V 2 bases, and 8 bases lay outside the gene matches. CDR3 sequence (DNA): TGTGCCAGCAGCTTAACCCTAAGGCGGGGGAGCACAGATACGCAGTATTTT. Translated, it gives CASSLTLRRGSTDTQYF.

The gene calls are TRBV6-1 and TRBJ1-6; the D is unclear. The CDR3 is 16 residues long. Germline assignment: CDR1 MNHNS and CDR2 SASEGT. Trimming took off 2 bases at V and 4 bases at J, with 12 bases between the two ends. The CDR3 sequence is CASSEMKGAYNSPLHF. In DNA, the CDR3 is TGTGCCAGCAGTGAAATGAAGGGAGCTTATAATTCACCCCTCCACTTT.

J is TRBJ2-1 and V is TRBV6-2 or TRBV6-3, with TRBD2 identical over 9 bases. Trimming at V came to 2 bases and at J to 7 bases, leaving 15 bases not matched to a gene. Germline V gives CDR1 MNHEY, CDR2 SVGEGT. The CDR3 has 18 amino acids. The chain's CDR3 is CASSYGPWRGGRGNEQFF. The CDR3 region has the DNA TGTGCCAGCAGTTACGGGCCGTGGCGGGGGGGCCGCGGGAATGAGCAGTTCTTC.

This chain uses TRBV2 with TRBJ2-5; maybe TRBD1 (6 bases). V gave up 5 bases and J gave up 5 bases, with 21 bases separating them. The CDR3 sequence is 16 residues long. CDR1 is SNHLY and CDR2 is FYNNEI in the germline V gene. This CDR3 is CASSIAGARNGETQYF. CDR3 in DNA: TGTGCCAGCAGTATAGCAGGGGCCCGAAACGGCGAGACCCAGTACTTC.

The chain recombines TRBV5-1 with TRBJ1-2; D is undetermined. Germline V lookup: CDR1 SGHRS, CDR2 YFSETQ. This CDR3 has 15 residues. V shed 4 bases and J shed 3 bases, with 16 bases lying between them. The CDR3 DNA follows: TGCGCCAGCAGCCGGGTGGGAGACCCGCACTATGGCTACACCTTC. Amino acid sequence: CASSRVGDPHYGYTF.